One sample yielded the 16 T cell receptor beta chains listed below, sequenced in a study of long-term antiretroviral therapy in people with HIV. Run at survey level, the immunoSEQ assay was version v3.0. The table came from immunoSEQ multiplex PCR; TCRdb's copy has only in-frame clones and leaves some out. The table records about 19,000 clones, about 91% of them present only once. The material was unsorted PBMCs, obtained 2.1 years after starting antiretroviral therapy. Receptors originate from a man in his late teens or twenties with HIV.

Of note for this clone: At one of its ends the junction is not consistent with the germline gene, which may arise from a read error. V is TRBV6-6 and J is TRBJ2-7; 7 bases are a match to TRBD1. CDR1 is MNHNY, CDR2 SVGAGI, per germline (reference sequence). The CDR3 loop spans 13 amino acids. The CDR3 region is CASSYGTAYEQCF. The CDR3 DNA reads as TGTGCCAGCAGTTATGGGACAGCCTACGAGCAGTGCTTC.

This sequence joins TRBV7-9 and TRBJ2-1; D gene ambiguous. Per the germline V gene, CDR1 is SEHNR and CDR2 is FQNEAQ (reference sequence). Trimming took 5 bases from V and 12 from J, leaving 17 bases between them. CDR3 length: 13 amino acids. CDR3 residues: CASSPDGDIPQFF. The DNA for the CDR3 is TGTGCCAGCAGCCCAGACGGCGACATACCGCAGTTCTTC.

V and J are TRBV7-8 and TRBJ2-5; TRBD2 matches 12 bases. Per germline, CDR1 SGHVS and CDR2 FQNEAQ. This CDR3 is built from 18 residues. V gave up 6 bases and J gave up 5 bases; unmatched junction bases: 16. DNA for the CDR3: TGTGCCAGCAGTGTACCTAGCGGGGGGGAGTGGTATAGGGAGACCCAGTACTTC. It is translated as CASSVPSGGEWYRETQYF.

This rearrangement joins TRBV7-9 to TRBJ2-7; the D is unclear. The CDR3 consists of 14 residues. V was cut by 1 base and J by 0 bases, with 7 bases left in between. Germline CDR1 is SEHNR and CDR2 is FQNEAQ (reference sequence). CDR3 DNA: TGTGCCAGCAGCTTAGTGTCTAGCTCCTACGAGCAGTACTTC. Protein product: CASSLVSSSYEQYF.

Only one count was recorded for this clone. V is TRBV5-5 and J is TRBJ1-2; TRBD1 matches at 8 bases. V gave up 0 bases and J gave up 6 bases; unmatched junction bases: 4. This CDR3 is 14 amino acids long. Germline-derived CDR1 and CDR2 are SGHKS and YYEKEE (reference sequence). This CDR3 reads CASSLGGQGNGYTF. CDR3 coding DNA: TGTGCCAGCAGCTTGGGAGGACAGGGCAATGGCTACACCTTC.

The chain joins TRBV4-1 to TRBJ2-3; D ambiguous. Germline V gene lookup returns CDR1 MGHRA and CDR2 YSYEKL. The CDR3 spans 16 residues. V lost 1 base and J lost 2, with 13 bases in between. CDR3 sequence: CASSQVFKDFTDTQYF. In nucleotides, the CDR3 is TGCGCCAGCAGCCAAGTATTCAAGGATTTCACAGATACGCAGTATTTT.

The chain links TRBV5-1 to TRBJ1-3; 8 positions agree with TRBD1. The CDR3 runs 15 residues. Trimming took 3 bases from V and 0 from J; bases not matched to a gene: 2. The germline V gene encodes CDR1 SGHRS and CDR2 YFSETQ. CDR3 amino acids: CASSSDRDSGNTIYF. CDR3 sequence (DNA): TGCGCCAGCAGCTCGGACAGGGACTCTGGAAACACCATATATTTT.

The V call is TRBV7-3, the J call TRBJ2-1; 10 nucleotides match TRBD2. This CDR3 region has 15 residues. Germline V gene lookup returns CDR1 SGHTA and CDR2 FQGTGA. V was pared by 5 bases and J by 5 bases, with 6 bases of the junction left unmatched. CDR3 amino acids: CASSTGLAEHNEQFF. The CDR3 DNA is TGTGCCAGCAGCACTGGACTAGCGGAGCACAATGAGCAGTTCTTC.

This clone ranks as medium-sized (0.01 to 0.1%). In nucleotides, the CDR3 is TGTGCCAGCAGGGATGAGACAGGGCCTCAGCCCCAGCATTTT. Protein sequence: CASRDETGPQPQHF. The rearrangement links TRBV2 to TRBJ1-5; TRBD1 agrees at 7 bases. The CDR3 consists of 14 residues. Germline V gives CDR1 SNHLY, CDR2 FYNNEI. The ends lost 6 bases at V and 6 bases at J; junction bases unmatched: 8. The whole variable domain, filled in from reference TRBV2 and TRBJ1-5, reads EPEVTQTPSHQVTQMGQEVILRCVPISNHLYFYWYRQILGQKVEFLVSFYNNEISEKSEIFDDQFSVERPDGSNFTLKIRSTKLEDSAMYFCASRDETGPQPQHFGDGTRLSIL.

The chain links TRBV7-9 to TRBJ1-2, with 7 bases fitting TRBD1. The germline gives CDR1 SEHNR, CDR2 FQNEAQ (reference sequence). Trimming took 4 bases from V and 3 from J; bases not matched to a gene: 8. This CDR3 has 15 amino acids. CDR3 in DNA: TGTGCCAGCAGCTCGAATCACAGGGGAGACTATGGCTACACCTTC. It is translated as CASSSNHRGDYGYTF.

The V call is TRBV27, the J call TRBJ2-5, with 10 positions matching TRBD2. Per germline, CDR1 MNHEY and CDR2 SMNVEV (reference sequence). The CDR3 has 15 residues. V lost 5 bases, J lost 7 bases, and 10 bases stayed unmatched. CDR3 protein: CASSRKREGLGTQYF. The CDR3 DNA reads as TGTGCCAGCAGTCGGAAGCGGGAGGGCCTAGGGACCCAGTACTTC.

V gene TRBV7-2 combines with J gene TRBJ1-2, with D possibly being TRBD1 (5 bases). V lost 3 bases and J lost 7, with 18 bases in between. Per germline, CDR1 SGHTA and CDR2 FQGNSA. CDR3 length: 15 residues. DNA of the CDR3: TGTGCCAGCAGCTTGAAACAGGCACCCCGACGTGGCTACACCTTC. Translation gives CASSLKQAPRRGYTF.

This clone was detected only once. This chain joins TRBV7-2 and TRBJ1-2, with unresolved D. The CDR3 runs to 14 residues. Per the germline V gene, CDR1 is SGHTA and CDR2 is FQGNSA. The germline V and J ends were trimmed by 7 bases and 0 bases, with 12 bases remaining between them. DNA of the CDR3: TGTGCCAGCACCTCGGAGGGCTCTAACTATGGCTACACCTTC. This codes for CASTSEGSNYGYTF.

Judged by abundance, this clone is medium-sized. This chain connects TRBV4-2 to TRBJ1-1; D not resolved. CDR3 length: 14 amino acids. The germline V gene has CDR1 LGHNA and CDR2 YNFKEQ. Trimming stripped 1 base from V and 1 base from J, with 7 bases between. In DNA, the CDR3 is TGTGCCAGCAGCCAAGCGGTCACGAACACTGAAGCTTTCTTT. It is translated as CASSQAVTNTEAFF.

The genes are TRBV6-5 and TRBJ2-5; D uncertain. The CDR3 length is 14 residues. Germline V lookup: CDR1 MNHEY, CDR2 SVGAGI. V was shortened by 2 bases and J by 5 bases, with 12 bases between the two germline ends. CDR3 sequence reads: CASSYEGKWETQYF. In DNA form, the CDR3 reads TGTGCCAGCAGTTACGAAGGGAAGTGGGAGACCCAGTACTTC.

V and J are TRBV7-8 and TRBJ1-5, with 8 bases aligning to TRBD1. Unmatched junction bases numbered 9, after V lost 5 bases and J lost 6 bases. From germline, CDR1 is SGHVS and CDR2 FQNEAQ. The CDR3 totals 15 residues. CDR3 coding DNA: TGTGCCAGCAGCCCTCTTGGACAGGGATTTCAGCCCCAGCATTTT. Translation gives CASSPLGQGFQPQHF.